This T cell receptor beta chain was found in a study of cytomegalovirus exposure and HLA in healthy donors. Regarding the study as a whole: Follow-up analysis later connected one missense variant in DCLRE1C with trimming of TCR beta V- and J-genes. CMV serostatus was the sole immune exposure data available. The study flagged about 150 TCR beta chains as cytomegalovirus-associated.

Germline trimming cut 5 bases from V and 3 bases from J; bases unmatched to any gene: 8. The germline V gene has CDR1 LNHDA and CDR2 SQIVND (reference sequence). The CDR3 is 17 residues long. Comment on this clone: Its antigen is currently unknown.

A multiplex PCR was run with 60 Vbeta primers and 13 Jbeta primers. Profiled with immunoSEQ multiplex PCR; TCRdb holds only in-frame clones, not every one. The sample lists roughly 150,000 clones; approximately 9% were seen once. The rearrangement joins TRBV19 to TRBJ2-3; 13 positions agree with TRBD2. This TCR was recovered from a male donor in good health and CMV-seronegative. What was sequenced was PBMCs. The CDR3, as DNA: TGTGCCAGTAGTCCCGGGACTAGCGGGATTTGGACAGATACGCAGTATTTT. Its translation is CASSPGTSGIWTDTQYF.